Listed below are T cell receptor beta chains from one sample, sequenced in a study of blood T cell repertoires in COVID-19. Profiled with immunoSEQ multiplex PCR; TCRdb holds only in-frame clones, not every one. The repertoire consists of approximately 22,000 clones, with about 91% occurring once and the leading ten covering about 31%. Sequencing was done on a sample of peripheral blood. The source is a man between 65 and 85 years old with active COVID-19. Both conserved end residues are part of each CDR3. The D gene is left open where the match is weak. Clone size is shown for a subset of rows, as once, few, many or a class of expanded clone.

clone size: NA
J gene: TRBJ2-7
D gene: TRBD2
V gene: TRBV15
CDR3 protein: CATSRDLVAGGYEQYF
CDR3 DNA: TGTGCCACCAGCAGAGATTTGGTAGCGGGTGGCTACGAGCAGTACTTC

clone size: NA
J gene: TRBJ1-1
D gene: TRBD1
V gene: TRBV28
CDR3 protein: CAIGTGGPNTEAFF
CDR3 DNA: TGTGCCATCGGGACAGGGGGTCCGAACACTGAAGCTTTCTTT

clone size: NA
J gene: TRBJ2-7
D gene: NA
V gene: TRBV18
CDR3 protein: CASSPRGTASSYEQYF
CDR3 DNA: TGTGCCAGCTCACCACGCGGGACTGCTAGCTCCTACGAGCAGTACTTC

clone size: NA
J gene: TRBJ2-5
D gene: NA
V gene: TRBV18
CDR3 protein: CASSPFTGPETQYF
CDR3 DNA: TGTGCCAGCTCACCGTTCACAGGGCCAGAGACCCAGTACTTC

clone size: NA
J gene: TRBJ2-1
D gene: TRBD1
V gene: TRBV18
CDR3 protein: CASSRDRGHNEQFF
CDR3 DNA: TGTGCCAGCTCTCGGGACAGGGGGCACAATGAGCAGTTCTTC

clone size: medium-sized
J gene: TRBJ2-1
D gene: NA
V gene: TRBV27
CDR3 protein: CASSLSPNSDLEQFF
CDR3 DNA: TGTGCCAGCAGTTTATCCCCCAACTCCGATCTTGAGCAGTTCTTC

clone size: NA
J gene: TRBJ2-2
D gene: NA
V gene: TRBV30
CDR3 protein: CAWTSSGELFF
CDR3 DNA: TGTGCCTGGACTAGTTCCGGGGAGCTGTTTTTT

clone size: NA
J gene: TRBJ1-5
D gene: NA
V gene: TRBV19
CDR3 protein: CASSIRTSYSNQPQHF
CDR3 DNA: TGTGCCAGTAGTATAAGAACATCATATAGCAATCAGCCCCAGCATTTT

clone size: NA
J gene: TRBJ1-4
D gene: TRBD1
V gene: TRBV7-2
CDR3 protein: CASSGGTGDLPIGKLFF
CDR3 DNA: TGTGCCAGCAGCGGAGGGACAGGGGACCTGCCGATAGGAAAACTGTTTTTT

clone size: NA
J gene: TRBJ2-3
D gene: TRBD1
V gene: TRBV6-6
CDR3 protein: CASRLGQGVADTQYF
CDR3 DNA: TGTGCCAGCAGACTGGGACAGGGGGTCGCAGATACGCAGTATTTT

clone size: NA
J gene: TRBJ2-2
D gene: TRBD1
V gene: TRBV7-7
CDR3 protein: CASSHRGEGTGELFF
CDR3 DNA: TGTGCCAGCAGCCACAGGGGCGAAGGAACCGGGGAGCTGTTTTTT

clone size: NA
J gene: TRBJ1-5
D gene: NA
V gene: TRBV27
CDR3 protein: CASSLRGGTGPVYSNQPQHF
CDR3 DNA: TGTGCCAGCAGTTTACGCGGGGGGACGGGCCCGGTTTATAGCAATCAGCCCCAGCATTTT

clone size: NA
J gene: TRBJ2-5
D gene: NA
V gene: TRBV7-3
CDR3 protein: CASSLNPGETQYF
CDR3 DNA: TGTGCCAGCAGCTTAAACCCGGGGGAGACCCAGTACTTC

clone size: NA
J gene: TRBJ1-2
D gene: TRBD1
V gene: TRBV2
CDR3 protein: CASWGQGVLGNYGYTF
CDR3 DNA: TGTGCCAGCTGGGGACAGGGGGTCCTTGGAAACTATGGCTACACCTTC

clone size: once
J gene: TRBJ2-3
D gene: NA
V gene: TRBV6-2/TRBV6-3
CDR3 protein: CASTPGTYSTDTQYF
CDR3 DNA: TGTGCCAGCACCCCCGGGACTTATAGCACAGATACGCAGTATTTT

clone size: NA
J gene: TRBJ1-3
D gene: NA
V gene: TRBV7-2
CDR3 protein: CASSDHRAPSGNTIYF
CDR3 DNA: TGTGCCAGCAGCGACCACAGGGCCCCCTCTGGAAACACCATATATTTT

clone size: NA
J gene: TRBJ1-2
D gene: NA
V gene: TRBV2
CDR3 protein: CASSEANRALYGYTF
CDR3 DNA: TGTGCCAGCAGTGAAGCGAACAGGGCACTCTATGGCTACACCTTC

clone size: NA
J gene: TRBJ2-1
D gene: TRBD2
V gene: TRBV3-1/TRBV3-2
CDR3 protein: CASTDTSRGSWNNEQFF
CDR3 DNA: TGTGCCAGCACCGATACATCCCGCGGGAGTTGGAACAATGAGCAGTTCTTC

clone size: NA
J gene: TRBJ2-1
D gene: NA
V gene: TRBV6-6
CDR3 protein: CASSSTGGRGNEQFF
CDR3 DNA: TGTGCCAGCAGCTCTACCGGAGGCCGGGGTAATGAGCAGTTCTTC

clone size: NA
J gene: TRBJ2-1
D gene: TRBD2
V gene: TRBV6-5
CDR3 protein: CASSYTSGGALNEQFF
CDR3 DNA: TGTGCCAGCAGTTATACTAGCGGGGGGGCCCTTAATGAGCAGTTCTTC

clone size: NA
J gene: TRBJ2-7
D gene: NA
V gene: TRBV6-2/TRBV6-3
CDR3 protein: CASSYLAAASYEQYF
CDR3 DNA: TGTGCCAGCAGTTACTTAGCGGCTGCCTCCTACGAGCAGTACTTC

clone size: NA
J gene: TRBJ1-1
D gene: NA
V gene: TRBV28
CDR3 protein: CASSFNLGAAEAFF
CDR3 DNA: TGTGCCAGCAGTTTTAACTTGGGGGCGGCTGAAGCTTTCTTT

clone size: NA
J gene: TRBJ2-3
D gene: TRBD2
V gene: TRBV28
CDR3 protein: CASSLFTSGNTDTQYF
CDR3 DNA: TGTGCCAGCAGTTTATTTACTAGCGGGAACACAGATACGCAGTATTTT

clone size: medium-sized
J gene: TRBJ2-1
D gene: NA
V gene: TRBV4-2
CDR3 protein: CASSPPGQNNEQFF
CDR3 DNA: TGTGCCAGCAGCCCCCCAGGACAGAACAATGAGCAGTTCTTC

clone size: NA
J gene: TRBJ1-4
D gene: NA
V gene: TRBV28
CDR3 protein: CASNSGNEKLFF
CDR3 DNA: TGTGCCAGCAATAGCGGGAATGAAAAACTGTTTTTT

clone size: NA
J gene: TRBJ2-5
D gene: TRBD1
V gene: TRBV6-5
CDR3 protein: CASSSPQDRQETQYF
CDR3 DNA: TGTGCCAGCAGTTCGCCCCAGGACAGGCAAGAGACCCAGTACTTC

clone size: NA
J gene: TRBJ2-7
D gene: TRBD1
V gene: TRBV19
CDR3 protein: CASSTGTGGSYEQYF
CDR3 DNA: TGTGCCAGTAGTACAGGGACAGGGGGATCCTACGAGCAGTACTTC

clone size: once
J gene: TRBJ2-5
D gene: NA
V gene: TRBV7-2
CDR3 protein: CASRTGGGRQETQYF
CDR3 DNA: TGTGCCAGCAGGACGGGGGGCGGGCGGCAAGAGACCCAGTACTTC

clone size: once
J gene: TRBJ2-3
D gene: NA
V gene: TRBV3-1/TRBV3-2
CDR3 protein: CASSPSSGTDTQYF
CDR3 DNA: TGTGCCAGCAGCCCCTCGAGCGGCACAGATACGCAGTATTTT

clone size: NA
J gene: TRBJ2-3
D gene: TRBD2
V gene: TRBV5-6
CDR3 protein: CASSLRTSGRDTQYF
CDR3 DNA: TGTGCCAGCAGCTTGAGGACTAGCGGGCGAGATACGCAGTATTTT

clone size: NA
J gene: TRBJ1-5
D gene: NA
V gene: TRBV6-5
CDR3 protein: CASSPSNQPQHF
CDR3 DNA: TGTGCCAGCAGTCCAAGCAATCAGCCCCAGCATTTT

clone size: NA
J gene: TRBJ2-3
D gene: TRBD2
V gene: TRBV5-1
CDR3 protein: CASSGGGLAGVDTQYF
CDR3 DNA: TGCGCCAGCAGCGGCGGCGGGCTAGCGGGAGTGGATACGCAGTATTTT

clone size: NA
J gene: TRBJ1-5
D gene: NA
V gene: TRBV7-9
CDR3 protein: CASSLVGPQPQHF
CDR3 DNA: TGTGCCAGCAGCTTAGTGGGCCCCCAGCCCCAGCATTTT

clone size: NA
J gene: TRBJ2-1
D gene: NA
V gene: TRBV19
CDR3 protein: CASSIRDYNEQFF
CDR3 DNA: TGTGCCAGTAGTATCCGGGATTACAATGAGCAGTTCTTC

clone size: NA
J gene: TRBJ2-7
D gene: TRBD1
V gene: TRBV6-2/TRBV6-3
CDR3 protein: CASSYSSGQGRGEQYF
CDR3 DNA: TGTGCCAGCAGTTACTCATCGGGACAGGGGAGGGGCGAGCAGTACTTC

clone size: NA
J gene: TRBJ2-1
D gene: NA
V gene: TRBV18
CDR3 protein: CASSPRGYNEQFF
CDR3 DNA: TGTGCCAGCTCACCGCGGGGTTACAATGAGCAGTTCTTC

clone size: NA
J gene: TRBJ2-5
D gene: NA
V gene: TRBV19
CDR3 protein: CASSIVRGETQYF
CDR3 DNA: TGTGCCAGTAGTATAGTAAGGGGGGAGACCCAGTACTTC

clone size: NA
J gene: TRBJ1-3
D gene: NA
V gene: TRBV30
CDR3 protein: CAWSAQGNTIYF
CDR3 DNA: TGTGCCTGGAGTGCCCAGGGAAACACCATATATTTT

clone size: NA
J gene: TRBJ1-2
D gene: NA
V gene: TRBV28
CDR3 protein: CATSEQGIMRGYTF
CDR3 DNA: TGTGCCACCTCTGAACAGGGAATAATGCGGGGCTACACCTTC

clone size: NA
J gene: TRBJ1-5
D gene: TRBD1
V gene: TRBV19
CDR3 protein: CASSSRLGQGHQPQHF
CDR3 DNA: TGTGCCAGTAGTTCCCGGTTGGGACAGGGTCATCAGCCCCAGCATTTT

clone size: NA
J gene: TRBJ1-2
D gene: NA
V gene: TRBV6-5
CDR3 protein: CASSYQGQGIYGYTF
CDR3 DNA: TGTGCCAGCAGTTACCAGGGACAAGGGATTTATGGCTACACCTTC

clone size: NA
J gene: TRBJ1-2
D gene: TRBD1
V gene: TRBV29-1
CDR3 protein: CSDRTGTNYGYTF
CDR3 DNA: TGCAGCGACCGGACAGGGACTAACTATGGCTACACCTTC

clone size: NA
J gene: TRBJ1-4
D gene: TRBD1
V gene: TRBV30
CDR3 protein: CAWSPTGLRGKLFF
CDR3 DNA: TGTGCCTGGAGTCCGACAGGGCTAAGAGGAAAACTGTTTTTT

clone size: NA
J gene: TRBJ1-2
D gene: NA
V gene: TRBV11-2
CDR3 protein: CASSPIRGRGAQGYTF
CDR3 DNA: TGTGCCAGCAGCCCCATCAGAGGGCGGGGGGCCCAGGGCTACACCTTC

clone size: NA
J gene: TRBJ2-1
D gene: NA
V gene: TRBV5-1
CDR3 protein: CASSHSYNEQFF
CDR3 DNA: TGCGCCAGCAGCCATTCCTACAATGAGCAGTTCTTC

clone size: NA
J gene: TRBJ2-5
D gene: TRBD1
V gene: TRBV18
CDR3 protein: CASSRDRGQETQYF
CDR3 DNA: TGTGCCAGCTCACGGGACAGGGGCCAAGAGACCCAGTACTTC

clone size: once
J gene: TRBJ1-5
D gene: NA
V gene: TRBV7-3
CDR3 protein: CASSLGANQPQHF
CDR3 DNA: TGTGCCAGCAGCTTGGGGGCTAATCAGCCCCAGCATTTT